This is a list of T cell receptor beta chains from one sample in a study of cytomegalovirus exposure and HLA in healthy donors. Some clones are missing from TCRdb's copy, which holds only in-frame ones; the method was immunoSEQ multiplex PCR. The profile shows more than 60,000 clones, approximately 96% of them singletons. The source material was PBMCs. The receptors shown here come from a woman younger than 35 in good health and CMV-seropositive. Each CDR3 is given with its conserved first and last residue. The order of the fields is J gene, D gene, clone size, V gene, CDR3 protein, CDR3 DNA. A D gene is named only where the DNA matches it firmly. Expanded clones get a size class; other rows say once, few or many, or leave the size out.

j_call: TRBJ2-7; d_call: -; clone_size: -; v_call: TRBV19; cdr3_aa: CASSIGGQSNYEQYF; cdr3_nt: TGTGCCAGTAGTATAGGAGGACAGTCTAACTACGAGCAGTACTTC
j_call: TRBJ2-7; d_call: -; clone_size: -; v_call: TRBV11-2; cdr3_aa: CASSLGQRLTEQYF; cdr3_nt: TGTGCCAGCAGCTTGGGACAACGCCTGACCGAGCAGTACTTC
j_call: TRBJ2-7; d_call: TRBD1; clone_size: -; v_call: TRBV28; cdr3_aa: CASSSTGTGTYEQYF; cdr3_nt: TGTGCCAGCAGTTCTACCGGGACAGGAACCTACGAGCAGTACTTC
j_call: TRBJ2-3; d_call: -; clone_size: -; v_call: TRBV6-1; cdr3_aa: CASSSGTLWDTQYF; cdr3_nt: TGTGCCAGCAGTAGCGGTACACTCTGGGATACGCAGTATTTT
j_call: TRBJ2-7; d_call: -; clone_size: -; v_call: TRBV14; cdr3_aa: CASSQDYDTVYEQYF; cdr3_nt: TGTGCCAGCAGCCAAGATTACGACACGGTCTACGAGCAGTACTTC
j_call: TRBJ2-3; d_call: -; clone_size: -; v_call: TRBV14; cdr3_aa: CASSQDGGWTQYF; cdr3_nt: TGTGCCAGCAGCCAAGATGGGGGGTGGACGCAGTATTTT
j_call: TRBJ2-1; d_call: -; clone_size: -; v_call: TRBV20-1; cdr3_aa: CSASGSEQFF; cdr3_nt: TGCAGTGCTTCCGGGTCTGAGCAGTTCTTC
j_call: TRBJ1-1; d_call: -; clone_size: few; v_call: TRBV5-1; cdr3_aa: CASSLAGNTEAFF; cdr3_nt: TGCGCCAGCAGTCTTGCAGGGAACACTGAAGCTTTCTTT
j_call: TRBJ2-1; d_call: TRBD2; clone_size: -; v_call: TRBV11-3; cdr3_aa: CASSSWTSGSHEQFF; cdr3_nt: TGTGCCAGCAGCTCCTGGACTAGCGGGAGCCATGAGCAGTTCTTC
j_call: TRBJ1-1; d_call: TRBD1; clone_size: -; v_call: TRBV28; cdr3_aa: CASEGRGWDEDTEAFF; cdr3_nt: TGTGCCAGCGAAGGCAGGGGGTGGGATGAGGACACTGAAGCTTTCTTT
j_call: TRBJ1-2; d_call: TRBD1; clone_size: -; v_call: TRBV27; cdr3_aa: CASSRQGLYGYTF; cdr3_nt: TGTGCCAGCAGCAGACAGGGCCTCTATGGCTACACCTTC
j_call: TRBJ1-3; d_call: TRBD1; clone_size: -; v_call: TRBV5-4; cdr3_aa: CASSVWTGGFSGNTIYF; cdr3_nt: TGTGCCAGCAGCGTCTGGACAGGGGGTTTCTCTGGAAACACCATATATTTT
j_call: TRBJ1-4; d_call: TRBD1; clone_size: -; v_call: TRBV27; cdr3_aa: CASSLQGLGEKLFF; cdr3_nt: TGTGCCAGCTCTTTACAGGGGTTGGGAGAAAAACTGTTTTTT
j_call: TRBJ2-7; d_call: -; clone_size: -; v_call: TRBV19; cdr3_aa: CASSIGRATYEQYF; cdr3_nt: TGTGCCAGTAGTATAGGGCGGGCGACCTACGAGCAGTACTTC
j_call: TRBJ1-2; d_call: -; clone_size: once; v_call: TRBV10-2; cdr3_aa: CASSESGGVYGYTF; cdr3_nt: TGCGCCAGCAGTGAGTCTGGGGGGGTCTATGGCTACACCTTC